This T cell receptor (beta chain) was captured by sequencing in a study of beta chain features in type 1 diabetes. The V end lost 3 bases, the J end lost 1 base, and 5 bases lay between the germline ends. The CDR3 totals 13 residues. In germline, CDR1 is SGHTA, CDR2 FQGTGA. This clone was picked up a small number of times. Other DNA sequences of this sample code for an identical CDR3. Isolated RNA was reverse transcribed in full, so expressed TCRB transcripts were sequenced. The table came from immunoSEQ multiplex PCR; TCRdb's copy has only in-frame clones and leaves some out. This sample carries 310,000 or so clones, approximately 10% of them seen once, and the ten largest clones take around 0.015%.

Sequencing input: naive CD4+ T cells from blood. The chain couples TRBV7-3 to TRBJ2-3, with D unclear. The TCR sequence derives from a woman in her twenties or thirties in good health. Here the CDR3 DNA reads TGTGCCAGCAGCTTGAGCGGCACAGATACGCAGTATTTT. Residues: CASSLSGTDTQYF.